This entry lists 16 T cell receptor beta chains sequenced from one sample in a study of cytomegalovirus exposure and HLA in healthy donors. Both 60 Vbeta primers and 13 Jbeta primers went into the PCR. The data were produced by immunoSEQ multiplex PCR, yet TCRdb's version contains in-frame clones alone and is incomplete. Among about 90,000 clones listed, around 81% were seen once. The specimen was PBMCs. The receptor source for this set is a young man in good health and CMV-seronegative.

The sample holds one count of this clone. This chain's CDR3 is CASSQASSVTGARDTQYF. Written as DNA, the CDR3 is TGTGCCAGCAGCCAAGCCTCTTCTGTGACAGGGGCGAGGGATACGCAGTATTTT. This sequence joins TRBV4-2 and TRBJ2-3, with 8 bases that match TRBD1. CDR1 and CDR2 (germline): LGHNA, YNFKEQ. The length of the CDR3 is 18 residues. V lost 1 base to trimming and J lost 6 bases; unmatched junction nucleotides: 15.

This clone is a singleton in its sample. The V and J genes are TRBV14 and TRBJ2-3, with D possibly matching TRBD1 (6 bases). This CDR3 has 13 amino acids. Germline loops: CDR1 SGHDN, CDR2 FVKESK. The ends were cut back, 6 bases at V and 1 base at J, with 8 bases in the middle. The CDR3 loop reads CASRRTGTDTQYF. CDR3 nucleotide sequence: TGTGCCAGCAGACGGACAGGCACAGATACGCAGTATTTT.

This rearrangement joins TRBV4-3 to TRBJ2-5; 9 bases fit TRBD1. CDR3 length equals 20 residues. V gave up 4 bases and J gave up 2 bases; unmatched junction bases: 20. Looked up from germline, CDR1 is LGHNA and CDR2 is YSLEER. CDR3 in DNA: TGCGCCAGCAGCCGCCACTCGGGACAGGGAACTCCAGGATTACAAGAGACCCAGTACTTC. Translation: CASSRHSGQGTPGLQETQYF.

This chain joins TRBV27 and TRBJ1-1; D may be TRBD1 (5 bases). The CDR3 contains 14 residues. CDR1 and CDR2 (germline): MNHEY, SMNVEV (reference sequence). Between the trimmed V and J ends, which lost 7 bases and 5 bases, there was a span of 17 bases. CDR3 DNA sequence: TGTGCCAGCATGCGTATAGACAGCCCGACTGAAGCTTTCTTT. Its protein product is CASMRIDSPTEAFF.

V is TRBV27 and J is TRBJ2-3, with 7 bases identical to TRBD2. The germline V gene encodes CDR1 MNHEY and CDR2 SMNVEV (reference sequence). The CDR3 loop spans 14 amino acids. Unmatched junction bases numbered 9, after V lost 4 bases and J lost 8 bases. The chain's CDR3 is CASSSQLSGTTQYF. CDR3 sequence (DNA): TGTGCCAGCAGTTCCCAATTAAGCGGGACTACGCAGTATTTT.

This clone was seen a few times. The chain has TRBV10-3 and TRBJ2-3, with TRBD1 as a possible D gene (6 bases). V was shortened by 1 base and J by 4 bases, with 12 bases between the two germline ends. CDR3 length: 15 residues. In germline, CDR1 is ENHRY, CDR2 SYGVKD. Here the CDR3 DNA reads TGTGCCATCAGTGAGTTAGGACAGACCCCAGATACGCAGTATTTT. It codes for CAISELGQTPDTQYF.

The rearrangement links TRBV5-1 to TRBJ1-1, with 9 bases lining up with TRBD1. CDR1 is SGHRS and CDR2 is YFSETQ in the germline V gene. The CDR3 totals 14 residues. V lost 4 bases to trimming and J lost 5 bases; unmatched junction nucleotides: 6. The CDR3 protein is CASSPDRGGTEAFF. CDR3 sequence (DNA): TGCGCCAGCAGCCCGGACAGGGGTGGGACTGAAGCTTTCTTT.

This clone turned up a few times. This chain connects TRBV5-1 to TRBJ1-4; TRBD1 might be the D (5 bases). The CDR3 consists of 14 residues. Trimming cost V 2 bases and J 8 bases, with 13 bases left between them. In germline, CDR1 is SGHRS, CDR2 YFSETQ. This chain's CDR3 is CASSFGQRGEKLFF. CDR3 bases: TGCGCCAGCAGCTTCGGGCAAAGGGGAGAAAAACTGTTTTTT. Full variable domain (remainder filled in from reference TRBV5-1 and TRBJ1-4): KAGVTQTPRYLIKTRGQQVTLSCSPISGHRSVSWYQQTPGQGLQFLFEYFSETQRNKGNFPGRFSGRQFSNSRSEMNVSTLELGDSALYLCASSFGQRGEKLFFGSGTQLSVL.

The chain uses TRBV6-1 and TRBJ1-3; D is perhaps TRBD1 (6 bases). The V and J ends lost 6 bases and 0 bases respectively, with 9 bases between them. This CDR3 region has 14 residues. Germline lookup yields CDR1 MNHNS and CDR2 SASEGT. The CDR3 DNA reads TGTGCCAGCAGCACAGGGCTCTCTGGAAACACCATATATTTT. It yields the protein CASSTGLSGNTIYF.

This clone appeared a single time. The limits of the CDR3 on the DNA are not certain, so only TCRdb's listed CDR3 is given. The genes are TRBV21-1 and TRBJ1-1; TRBD1 was called by the table and not checked on the DNA. TRBV21-1 has pseudogene status. The CDR3 spans 17 residues, counting both ends. This chain's CDR3 is CASSKGVGTGTNTEAFF.

The V gene is TRBV13, the J gene TRBJ1-5, with D possibly matching TRBD1 (5 bases). V was pared by 4 bases and J by 7 bases, with 14 bases between. The CDR3 runs to 14 residues. CDR1 is PRHDT, CDR2 FYEKMQ, per germline (reference sequence). DNA for the CDR3: TGTGCCAGCAGCTCGGGACTCGGGGGGCAGCCCCAGCATTTT. Protein sequence: CASSSGLGGQPQHF.

The chain combines TRBV2 with TRBJ1-5; the D gene is possibly TRBD1 (5 bases). Trimming took off 6 bases at V and 7 bases at J, with 13 bases between the two ends. In germline, CDR1 is SNHLY, CDR2 FYNNEI. The CDR3 extends over 13 amino acids. CDR3 region: CASSQGPYQPQHF. The CDR3 DNA follows: TGTGCCAGCAGCCAGGGTCCGTACCAGCCCCAGCATTTT.

The chain couples TRBV2 to TRBJ2-2; D call uncertain. Germline CDR1 is SNHLY and CDR2 is FYNNEI. The CDR3 runs 14 residues. V gave up 5 bases and J gave up 6 bases, with 13 bases separating them. The chain's CDR3 is CASSQDRVAGELFF. The CDR3 DNA reads TGTGCCAGCAGTCAAGATAGAGTTGCCGGGGAGCTGTTTTTT.

V and J are TRBV19 and TRBJ2-3; tentatively, D is TRBD2 (6 bases). The CDR3 covers 15 residues. V lost 6 bases to trimming and J lost 2 bases, with 15 bases between them. Germline V CDR1 and CDR2: LNHDA, SQIVND (reference sequence). CDR3 residues: CASSPAGINTDTQYF. Written as DNA, the CDR3 is TGTGCCAGTAGCCCTGCGGGGATCAACACAGATACGCAGTATTTT.

V is TRBV7-2 and J is TRBJ1-2; 12 nucleotides align to TRBD1. The CDR3 sequence is 14 residues long. From germline, CDR1 is SGHTA and CDR2 FQGNSA. The junction had 5 bases not matched to a gene; V was cut back by 5 bases and J by 7 bases. Here the CDR3 DNA reads TGTGCCAGCAGCCCACCGGGACAGGGGGCTGGCTACACCTTC. It encodes CASSPPGQGAGYTF.

For this clone: A read error may account for a junction end that differs from germline. This sequence joins TRBV15 and TRBJ1-1, with D possibly being TRBD1 (5 bases). The CDR3 totals 15 residues. The V gene's germline CDR1 is LNHNV and CDR2 YYDKDF (reference sequence). CDR3 coding DNA: TGTGCCGCCAGCAGAGAGCAGGGCGTACACACTGAAGCTTTCTTT. Its translation is CAASREQGVHTEAFF.